The sample holds one count of the clone carrying this T cell receptor beta chain. What it recognizes is unknown. Trimming took 7 bases from V and 1 from J; bases not matched to a gene: 6. CDR1 is LNHDA, CDR2 SQIVND, per germline (reference sequence). This CDR3 contains 14 residues. This sample was taken from a study of graft-versus-host responses after intestinal transplantation. Across the whole study: Anti-thymocyte globulin induction, then tacrolimus and steroids for two to four years, went to all recipients.

Measured with immunoSEQ multiplex PCR; TCRdb has only the in-frame clones, and not every one. Of more than 50,000 clones detected, about 90% appear once; the ten largest clones hold approximately 2.7%. General observations from the study: Early post-transplant HvG declines were associated with peak circulating GvH clone levels.

This TCR derives from a human patient who received an intestinal transplant, so some T cells may come from the graft donor. The specimen comprised PBMCs, sampled around 120 days after intestinal transplantation. V gene TRBV19 combines with J gene TRBJ1-1; 7 positions match TRBD1. CDR3 amino acids: CASTQGRRNTEAFF. As DNA, the CDR3 is TGTGCCAGTACACAGGGGCGAAGGAACACTGAAGCTTTCTTT.